One and the same sample provided the 6 T cell receptor beta chains below, sequenced in a study of T cell changes during pregnancy in multiple sclerosis. Data came from immunoSEQ multiplex PCR; TCRdb stores just in-frame clones and leaves some out. This sample has fewer than 140,000 clones, with roughly 92% found just once. The sequencing here drew on peripheral blood, taken after pregnancy. These receptors were taken from a female donor with multiple sclerosis, enrolled in a pregnancy study.

The rearrangement links TRBV6-1 to TRBJ1-2, with 10 positions matching TRBD1. V gave up 1 base and J gave up 6 bases; unmatched junction bases: 8. The CDR3 covers 16 residues. Germline V gene data show CDR1 as MNHNS and CDR2 as SASEGT. The CDR3 region is CASSEGDRGGWHGYTF. CDR3 DNA sequence: TGTGCCAGCAGTGAAGGGGACAGGGGAGGATGGCATGGCTACACCTTC.

The chain has TRBV25-1 and TRBJ2-1; 10 bases line up with TRBD2. CDR1 is MGHDK, CDR2 SYGVNS, per germline. The CDR3 contains 18 residues. The J segment lost 2 bases and the V segment lost 1 base, leaving 8 bases of the junction unmatched. Here the CDR3 reads CASSEFPPTSGTYNEQFF. CDR3 sequence (DNA): TGTGCCAGCAGTGAATTCCCCCCCACTAGCGGGACCTACAATGAGCAGTTCTTC.

V gene TRBV27 combines with J gene TRBJ2-1; D might be TRBD1 (6 bases). CDR1 and CDR2 from the germline V gene are MNHEY and SMNVEV (reference sequence). The CDR3 is made up of 15 amino acids. V was trimmed by 5 bases and J by 1 base, leaving 12 bases between them. The CDR3 is CASSVRGRSYNEQFF. CDR3 bases: TGTGCCAGCAGTGTCAGGGGTAGATCCTACAATGAGCAGTTCTTC.

The sample holds a few counts of this clone. The CDR3 here is CASSISEGGYQPQHF. The CDR3, as DNA: TGTGCCAGTAGTATTAGCGAAGGAGGGTATCAGCCCCAGCATTTT. The rearrangement joins TRBV19 to TRBJ1-5; D is unresolved. The CDR3 consists of 15 residues. V lost 3 bases to trimming and J lost 5 bases, with 14 bases between them. Germline values: CDR1 LNHDA, CDR2 SQIVND (reference sequence). Using reference TRBV19 and TRBJ1-5 for the parts outside the CDR3, the full variable domain is DGGITQSPKYLFRKEGQNVTLSCEQNLNHDAMYWYRQDPGQGLRLIYYSQIVNDFQKGDIAEGYSVSREKKESFPLTVTSAQKNPTAFYLCASSISEGGYQPQHFGDGTRLSIL.

This chain connects TRBV5-1 to TRBJ1-1; TRBD1 aligns across 8 bases. After removal of 2 bases from V and 4 bases from J, the junction contained 13 bases not matched to a gene. The CDR3 totals 17 residues. The germline gives CDR1 SGHRS, CDR2 YFSETQ. For the CDR3, the DNA is TGCGCCAGCAGCTTAGGGGCAGGGGGCGTGAGGGGCACTGAAGCTTTCTTT. Protein product: CASSLGAGGVRGTEAFF. Complete variable domain (other parts from reference TRBV5-1 and TRBJ1-1): KAGVTQTPRYLIKTRGQQVTLSCSPISGHRSVSWYQQTPGQGLQFLFEYFSETQRNKGNFPGRFSGRQFSNSRSEMNVSTLELGDSALYLCASSLGAGGVRGTEAFFGQGTRLTVV.

The chain joins TRBV28 to TRBJ1-3; D gene uncertain. Germline V lookup: CDR1 MDHEN, CDR2 SYDVKM. Deletions cut 4 bases from V and 1 base from J, with 8 bases between. This CDR3 region has 14 residues. The CDR3 here is CASSSLGSGNTIYF. The CDR3, as DNA: TGTGCCAGCAGTTCTCTAGGTTCTGGAAACACCATATATTTT.